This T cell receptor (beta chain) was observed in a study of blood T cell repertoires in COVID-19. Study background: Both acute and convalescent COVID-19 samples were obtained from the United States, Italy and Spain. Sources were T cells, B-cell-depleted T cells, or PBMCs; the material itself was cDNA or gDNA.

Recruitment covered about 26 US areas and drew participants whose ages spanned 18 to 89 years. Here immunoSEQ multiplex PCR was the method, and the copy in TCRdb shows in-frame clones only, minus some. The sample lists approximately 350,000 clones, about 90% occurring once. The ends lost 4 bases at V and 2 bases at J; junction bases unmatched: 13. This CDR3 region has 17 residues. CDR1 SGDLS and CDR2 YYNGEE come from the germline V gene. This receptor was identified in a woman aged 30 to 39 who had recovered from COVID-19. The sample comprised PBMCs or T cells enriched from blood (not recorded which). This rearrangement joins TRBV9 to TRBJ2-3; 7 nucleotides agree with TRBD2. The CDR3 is CASSPLGPSGFTDTQYF. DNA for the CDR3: TGTGCCAGCAGCCCCCTGGGGCCTAGCGGATTCACAGATACGCAGTATTTT.